A single sample gave rise to the 12 T cell receptor beta chains below, sequenced in a study of OX40 agonist ivuxolimab in advanced cancers. TCRdb's table, derived via immunoSEQ multiplex PCR, lists solely in-frame clones and lacks some. The table has some 14,000 clones, around 77% seen once. The sequences come from CD4+ or CD8+ T cells sorted from blood, collected in a trial of the OX40 agonist ivuxolimab. These receptors came from an adult with an advanced solid tumor such as melanoma, head and neck, liver or kidney cancer.

The chain employs TRBV2 and TRBJ2-5; D not resolved. Judging by the DNA end, TRBJ2-7 fits better; the J call may be wrong. The CDR3 totals 13 residues. Germline loops: CDR1 SNHLY, CDR2 FYNNEI. CDR3 sequence: CASSERATYEQYF. The CDR3 DNA sequence: TGTGCCAGCAGTGAAAGGGCTACCTACGAGCAGTACTTC.

This chain uses TRBV4-1 with TRBJ2-2; tentatively, D is TRBD1 (5 bases). Per the germline V gene, CDR1 is MGHRA and CDR2 is YSYEKL. The CDR3 runs 16 residues. V dropped 0 bases and J dropped 4 bases, with 12 bases sitting between them. CDR3 DNA sequence: TGCGCCAGCAGCCAAGATACAGGTTTGGCCACCGGGGAGCTGTTTTTT. This gives the protein CASSQDTGLATGELFF.

The chain links TRBV19 to TRBJ1-2, with a possible D match to TRBD1 (5 bases). Germline CDR1 reads LNHDA; CDR2 reads SQIVND (reference sequence). The CDR3 sequence is 15 residues long. V was cut by 3 bases and J by 1 base, with 12 bases left in between. The CDR3 DNA reads TGTGCCAGTAGTATTCTGGGGGAACATAACTATGGCTACACCTTC. It is translated as CASSILGEHNYGYTF.

The rearrangement links TRBV29-1 to TRBJ2-5; 7 bases map to TRBD1. This CDR3 contains 12 residues. Unmatched junction bases numbered 3, after V lost 6 bases and J lost 2 bases. Per germline, CDR1 SQVTM and CDR2 ANQGSEA. The CDR3 spells CSVGDRQETQYF. CDR3 nucleotides: TGCAGCGTCGGGGACAGACAAGAGACCCAGTACTTC.

The chain combines TRBV27 with TRBJ1-1; D uncertain. The CDR3 runs to 14 residues. V lost 3 bases and J lost 6, with 14 bases in between. Germline loops: CDR1 MNHEY, CDR2 SMNVEV (reference sequence). The CDR3 sequence is CASSLSGWLPEAFF. CDR3 coding DNA: TGTGCCAGCAGTTTGTCTGGGTGGCTGCCTGAAGCTTTCTTT.

The chain employs TRBV5-1 and TRBJ2-7; TRBD2 aligns across 9 bases. This CDR3 is 17 amino acids long. Unmatched junction bases numbered 9, after V lost 0 bases and J lost 2 bases. Looked up from germline, CDR1 is SGHRS and CDR2 is YFSETQ. This CDR3 reads CASSLEMSGGFPYEQYF. CDR3 bases: TGCGCCAGCAGCTTGGAAATGAGCGGGGGGTTTCCCTACGAGCAGTACTTC.

The V gene is TRBV15, the J gene TRBJ2-5; 8 bases are shared with TRBD2. The CDR3 spans 17 residues. The germline V gene encodes CDR1 LNHNV and CDR2 YYDKDF (reference sequence). The junction had 16 bases not matched to a gene; V was cut back by 5 bases and J by 5 bases. The CDR3 loop is CATSPAEAGAIGETQYF. The CDR3 nucleotides read TGTGCCACCAGCCCTGCTGAAGCGGGGGCGATCGGGGAGACCCAGTACTTC.

CDR3 sequence reads: CASSVGLAGAVGELFF. The CDR3 nucleotides are TGTGCCAGTAGTGTTGGACTAGCGGGGGCTGTCGGGGAGCTGTTTTTT. This chain links TRBV19 with TRBJ2-2, with 13 bases that match TRBD2. Germline V gives CDR1 LNHDA, CDR2 SQIVND (reference sequence). V trimming: 5 bases; J trimming: 7 bases; junction bases outside the gene matches: 7. This CDR3 spans 16 amino acids.

The rearrangement links TRBV21-1 to TRBJ1-2; TRBD1 was called by the table and not checked on the DNA. TRBV21-1 is a listed pseudogene. The CDR3 has 14 residues. CDR3 protein: CASSKAPPQGGYTF. Written as DNA, the CDR3 is TGTGCCAGCAGCAAGGCCCCCCCCCAGGGTGGCTACACCTTC.

In this sample, this clone turned up a few times. The rearrangement links TRBV4-2 to TRBJ2-6; 8 nucleotides line up with TRBD1. Trimming cost V 1 base and J 2 bases; bases outside gene matches: 7. The germline V gene encodes CDR1 LGHNA and CDR2 YNFKEQ. The CDR3 totals 18 residues. CDR3 nucleotides: TGTGCCAGCAGCCAAGGTTGGCAGGGGGCGACTGGGGCCAACGTCCTGACTTTC. It codes for CASSQGWQGATGANVLTF.

The gene calls are TRBV7-8 and TRBJ2-2, with 9 bases that match TRBD1. Germline V gives CDR1 SGHVS, CDR2 FQNEAQ. With 2 bases clipped from V and 6 bases from J, the junction kept 16 bases outside the gene matches. This CDR3 spans 19 amino acids. The CDR3 DNA sequence: TGTGCCAGCAGCTTACTCTATCCTACCGGGACAGGGTGGGCCGGGGAGCTGTTTTTT. Translated, it gives CASSLLYPTGTGWAGELFF.

The V gene is TRBV6-1, the J gene TRBJ2-7; D is uncertain. The CDR3 length is 13 residues. Germline assignment: CDR1 MNHNS and CDR2 SASEGT. Trimming shortened V by 7 bases and J by 3 bases, and 13 bases separated the two germline ends. This CDR3 is CASTPFSDYEQYF. Written as DNA, the CDR3 is TGTGCCAGCACCCCTTTTTCGGACTACGAGCAGTACTTC.